This TCR beta chain originates from a study of blood T cell repertoires in COVID-19. Background on the study: From the United States, Italy and Spain came samples of acute and convalescent COVID-19. In each case, the material was cDNA or gDNA derived from T cells, B-cell-depleted T cells, or PBMCs.

Per the authors' pipeline: The assay estimated nucleated cells by amplifying reference gene primers. TCRdb's copy holds only in-frame clones and misses some; the assay was immunoSEQ multiplex PCR. The DNA gave D and trimming, while V, J and clone size come from that table. The data contain about 60,000 clones, approximately 88% of them singletons. Germline V lookup: CDR1 KGHDR, CDR2 SFDVKD. V shed 10 bases and J shed 1 base, with 6 bases lying between them. CDR3 length equals 12 residues. It was during active infection that Seattle patients were enrolled and then longitudinally followed. The specimen sequenced was peripheral blood. This sequence originates from a young man with COVID-19, enrolled during active disease. V and J are TRBV24-1 and TRBJ2-2, with TRBD1 as a possible D gene (5 bases). For the CDR3, the DNA is TGTGCCACAACAGGGAACACCGGGGAGCTGTTTTTT. Amino acid sequence: CATTGNTGELFF.